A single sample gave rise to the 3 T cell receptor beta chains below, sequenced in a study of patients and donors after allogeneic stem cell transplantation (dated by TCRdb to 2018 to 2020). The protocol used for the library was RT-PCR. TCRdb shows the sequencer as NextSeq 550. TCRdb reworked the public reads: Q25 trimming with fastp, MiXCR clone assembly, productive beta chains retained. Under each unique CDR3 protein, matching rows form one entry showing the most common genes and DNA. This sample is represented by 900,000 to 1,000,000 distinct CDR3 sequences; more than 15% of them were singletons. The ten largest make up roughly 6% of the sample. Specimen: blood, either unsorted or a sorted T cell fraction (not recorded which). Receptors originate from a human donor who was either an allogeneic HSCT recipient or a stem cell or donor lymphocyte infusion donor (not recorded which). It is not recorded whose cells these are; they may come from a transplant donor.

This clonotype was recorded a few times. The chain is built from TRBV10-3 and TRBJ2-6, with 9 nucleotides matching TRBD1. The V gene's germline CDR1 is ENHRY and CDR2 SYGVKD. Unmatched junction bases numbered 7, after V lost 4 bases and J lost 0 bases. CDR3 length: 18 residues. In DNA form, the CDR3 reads TGTGCCATCAGTGGTCGGGACAGGGATCACTCTGGGGCCAACGTCCTGACTTTC. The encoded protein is CAISGRDRDHSGANVLTF.

The CDR3: CSAPGPQRRNEQFF. The CDR3 bases are TGCAGTGCTCCGGGACCCCAACGCCGCAATGAGCAGTTCTTC. This sequence joins TRBV20-1 and TRBJ2-1; D assignment may be TRBD1 or TRBD2 (5 bases each). Per the germline V gene, CDR1 is DFQATT and CDR2 is SNEGSKA (reference sequence). Deletions cut 5 bases from V and 6 bases from J, with 17 bases between. This CDR3 has 14 amino acids.

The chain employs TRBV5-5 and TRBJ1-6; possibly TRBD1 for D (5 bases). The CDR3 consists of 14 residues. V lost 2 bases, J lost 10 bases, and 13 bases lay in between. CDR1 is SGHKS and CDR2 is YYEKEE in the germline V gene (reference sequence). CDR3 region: CASSLLGVQSPLHF. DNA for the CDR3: TGTGCCAGCAGCTTATTGGGGGTTCAGTCACCCCTCCACTTT.